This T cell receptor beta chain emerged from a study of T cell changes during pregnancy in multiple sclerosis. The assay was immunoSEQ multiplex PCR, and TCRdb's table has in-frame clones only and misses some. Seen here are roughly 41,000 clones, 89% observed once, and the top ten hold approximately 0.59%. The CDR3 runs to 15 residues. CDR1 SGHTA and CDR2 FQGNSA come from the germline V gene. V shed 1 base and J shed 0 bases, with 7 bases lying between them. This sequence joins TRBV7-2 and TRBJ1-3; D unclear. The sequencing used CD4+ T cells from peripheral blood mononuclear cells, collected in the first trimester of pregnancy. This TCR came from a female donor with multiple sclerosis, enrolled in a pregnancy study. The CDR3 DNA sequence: TGTGCCAGCAGCTTAGTTGAGTACTCTGGAAACACCATATATTTT. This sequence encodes CASSLVEYSGNTIYF.